The TCR beta chain under discussion was sequenced for a study of shared clonotypes between healthy human individuals. General observations from the study: Generally, estimated richness proved larger in naive subsets than it did in memory subsets.

It was at deep level that the assay was run. Each replicate PCR on the sorted subsets used roughly 190 ng DNA (around 30,000 T cell genomes). Method: immunoSEQ multiplex PCR; TCRdb's copy keeps in-frame clones and lacks some. The data show 980,000 or so clones, with approximately 76% seen just once and 1.5% held by the top ten. A word on this clone: The antigen remains undetermined. Different DNA sequences within this sample yield the same CDR3.

Those who donated, Caucasian adults without exception, all lived in Nashville, Tennessee. The clonotype comes from a man younger than 35 in good health. The sequenced sample consisted of memory CD4+ T cells sorted from blood. Subset here: CD45RA-negative fraction.

CDR3 nucleotide sequence: TGTGCCAGCTCACCGGGACGGAGCTCCTACGAGCAGTACTTC. It encodes CASSPGRSSYEQYF. V gene TRBV18 combines with J gene TRBJ2-7; the D gene could be TRBD1 or TRBD2 (5 bases each). CDR3 size: 14 residues. Looked up from germline, CDR1 is KGHSH and CDR2 is LQKENI. Trimming pared 3 bases from V and 0 bases from J, leaving 9 bases between.